The clone carrying this TCR beta chain has a handful of counts. Its specificity is not known. The CDR3 loop spans 13 amino acids. With 3 bases removed from V and 2 bases from J, the gap between germline ends came to 8 bases. The germline gives CDR1 MNHNY, CDR2 SVGAGI (reference sequence). TCRdb passed the reads through MiXCR, listing each CDR3 protein once. The table lists more than 300,000 distinct CDR3 sequences, roughly a third of them singletons. This record comes from a study of T cell repertoires in cytomegalovirus infection. Study context: Public TCR beta signatures were indicative of both CMV infection and a matching HLA type.

Whole-study results and caveats: HLA-C-restricted, CMV-specific TCR beta clonotypes were dominant ex vivo.

The source material was cultured PBMCs, sampled from culture after CMV antigen stimulation. This sequence originates from a human donor in good health (CMV status not recorded). Some clones in this sample may be carry-over from other donors' samples. The J gene is TRBJ2-7, the V gene TRBV6-6, with D perhaps matching TRBD1 or TRBD2 (6 bases each). The CDR3 DNA follows: TGTGCCAGCAGTTATGGGGGGCCCTACGAGCAGTACTTC. It yields the protein CASSYGGPYEQYF.